These 2 T cell receptor beta chains originate from one sample sequenced in a study of vaccination and CD4 T cells after COVID-19. With the Oncomine TCR Beta short-read assay, DNA from cultured CD4+ T cells was sequenced. TCRdb ran MiXCR on the PCR reads and lists one entry per CDR3 protein. The data hold around 17,000 distinct CDR3 sequences, with less than 60% observed a single time. These receptors have no known antigen. Treatment denoted: approximately 9-day PBMC culture with coronavirus spike peptide pools or control peptides (ViraFEST assay). The sequencing input was CD4+ T cells from blood, cultured in vitro. These receptors were collected from a human donor who had recovered from COVID-19.

The rearrangement joins TRBV18 to TRBJ1-1; D possibly corresponds to TRBD1 (6 bases). CDR3 length: 13 residues. Germline CDR1 reads KGHSH; CDR2 reads LQKENI. Trimming took off 7 bases at V and 5 bases at J, with 14 bases between the two ends. The CDR3 coding sequence is TGTGCCAGCTTTGTACAGGGTGGGACTGAAGCTTTCTTT. It codes for CASFVQGGTEAFF.

J is TRBJ1-2 and V is TRBV20-1; 10 positions agree with TRBD1. This CDR3 is built from 15 residues. With 6 bases clipped from V and 5 bases from J, the junction kept 12 bases outside the gene matches. Germline values: CDR1 DFQATT, CDR2 SNEGSKA (reference sequence). The CDR3 sequence is CSAPAGTGVGYGYTF. The CDR3 nucleotides read TGCAGTGCGCCGGCGGGGACAGGGGTGGGGTATGGCTACACCTTC.